One and the same sample provided the 11 T cell receptor beta chains below, sequenced in a study of T cells in Graves' hyperthyroidism and ophthalmopathy. Amplification of TCR beta CDR3 regions used RNA as the template. HTBI primers drove first-round RT-PCR of the TCR CDR3. TCRdb fed the multiplex PCR reads into MiXCR, producing one record per CDR3 protein. The sample has under 400,000 distinct CDR3 sequences, approximately 15% seen once; the top ten hold 9.5% to 12%. The sequenced sample consisted of blood. The receptors stem from a woman aged 60 to 75 with Graves' hyperthyroidism.

Concerning this clonotype: A read error may be the cause here, since a much bigger clone is one base away. This sequence joins TRBV20-1 and TRBJ2-3; 7 bases align to TRBD2. The CDR3 runs 15 residues. The V gene's germline CDR1 is DFQATT and CDR2 SNEGSKA (reference sequence). The DNA for the CDR3 is TGCAGTGCCCCCACTAGCGCCTCTAGCACAGATACGAAGTATTTT. As protein: CSAPTSASSTDTKYF.

Ten or more counts support this clonotype. The chain couples TRBV12-3 or TRBV12-4 to TRBJ1-1; possible D gene TRBD1, 6 bases. Trimming left V 5 bases short and J 1 base short, with 14 bases between. There are 15 residues in the CDR3. The CDR3 coding sequence is TGTGCCAGCAGTCCCAGGGGCCAAGGGAACACTGAAGCTTTCTTT. Protein product: CASSPRGQGNTEAFF.

This clonotype was seen repeatedly, ten times or more. This chain links TRBV16 with TRBJ1-1; weak D call: TRBD1 (6 bases). Deletions cut 0 bases from V and 2 bases from J, with 10 bases between. Per germline, CDR1 KGHSY and CDR2 FQNENV. There are 15 residues in the CDR3. The CDR3 region has the DNA TGTGCCAGCAGCCAATCGGGGGGGCCCAACACTGAAGCTTTCTTT. Residues: CASSQSGGPNTEAFF. Full variable domain (remainder filled in from reference TRBV16 and TRBJ1-1): GEEVAQTPKHLVRGEGQKAKLYCAPIKGHSYVFWYQQVLKNEFKFLISFQNENVFDETGMPKERFSAKCLPNSPCSLEIQATKLEDSAVYFCASSQSGGPNTEAFFGQGTRLTVV.

The chain couples TRBV7-2 to TRBJ1-6; TRBD1 agrees at 7 bases. CDR3 length equals 15 residues. In germline, CDR1 is SGHTA, CDR2 FQGNSA. The trim removed 2 bases at V and 8 bases at J, leaving 6 bases unmatched. The CDR3 loop is CASSLMGTEDSPLHF. The DNA for the CDR3 is TGTGCCAGCAGCTTAATGGGGACAGAAGATTCACCCCTCCACTTT.

This clonotype was seen ten or more times. The genes are TRBV5-8 and TRBJ2-1, with unresolved D. Germline-derived CDR1 and CDR2 are SGHTS and YDEGEE. V was cut by 3 bases and J by 13 bases, with 17 bases left in between. The CDR3 sequence is 13 residues long. The DNA of the CDR3 is TGTGCCAGCAGCTCACTTGGGTCCACACCTCAGTTCTTC. This translates into CASSSLGSTPQFF.

This clonotype was observed many times. The V and J genes are TRBV28 and TRBJ2-7, with TRBD2 identical over 10 bases. CDR1 MDHEN and CDR2 SYDVKM come from the germline V gene. With V trimmed by 7 bases and J by 3 bases, 9 bases remained unmatched. This CDR3 has 15 amino acids. CDR3 bases: TGTGCCAGCATCCCCCAAGGGACTAGCGACTACGAGCAGTACTTC. It translates to CASIPQGTSDYEQYF. Based on the CDR3 plus reference TRBV28 and TRBJ2-7, the full variable domain is DVKVTQSSRYLVKRTGEKVFLECVQDMDHENMFWYRQDPGLGLRLIYFSYDVKMKEKGDIPEGYSVSREKKERFSLILESASTNQTSMYLCASIPQGTSDYEQYFGPGTRLTVT.

The CDR3 DNA reads TGCGCCAGCAGCTCTGGGATGCGCGATGAGCAGTTCTTC. Amino acids: CASSSGMRDEQFF. The chain employs TRBV5-1 and TRBJ2-1; no firm D call. CDR3 length: 13 residues. The germline CDR1 and CDR2 sequences are SGHRS and YFSETQ. Trimming pared 3 bases from V and 8 bases from J, leaving 12 bases between.

This clonotype was recorded a few times. This rearrangement joins TRBV20-1 to TRBJ1-5; 12 bases match TRBD1. Germline V gives CDR1 DFQATT, CDR2 SNEGSKA (reference sequence). This CDR3 is built from 17 residues. V shed 5 bases, J shed 1 base, and the junction held 9 bases outside the gene matches. The CDR3 bases are TGCAGTGCTGAATCCGGGACAGGGGGCGGGAGCAATCAGCCCCAGCATTTT. Translating it yields CSAESGTGGGSNQPQHF.

This clonotype was counted many times. This sequence joins TRBV20-1 and TRBJ1-4; 9 nucleotides line up with TRBD1. Unmatched junction bases numbered 8, after V lost 3 bases and J lost 6 bases. The CDR3 loop spans 15 amino acids. Germline V gives CDR1 DFQATT, CDR2 SNEGSKA (reference sequence). The CDR3, as DNA: TGCAGTGCTAGTCGCGTGACAGGGGGAGATGAAAAACTGTTTTTT. It translates to CSASRVTGGDEKLFF.

This clonotype was seen at least ten times. V usage is TRBV12-3 or TRBV12-4 and J usage is TRBJ2-7, with TRBD2 matching 14 bases. The CDR3 contains 16 residues. After removal of 1 base from V and 7 bases from J, the junction contained 6 bases not matched to a gene. The CDR3 DNA reads TGTGCCAGCAGTTTAGGACTAGCGGGAGGGGTGGAAGAGCAGTACTTC. This gives the protein CASSLGLAGGVEEQYF.

V usage is TRBV27 and J usage is TRBJ2-7, with 10 bases identical to TRBD1. Germline assignment: CDR1 MNHEY and CDR2 SMNVEV (reference sequence). Losses at the gene ends were 1 base for V and 3 bases for J; bases not matched to a gene: 9. The CDR3 sequence is 17 residues long. The CDR3 here is CASSLYFPGQGNYEQYF. In nucleotides, the CDR3 is TGTGCCAGCAGTTTATACTTCCCGGGACAGGGGAACTACGAGCAGTACTTC.